A single sample gave rise to the 2 T cell receptor beta chains below, sequenced in a study of shared clonotypes between healthy human individuals. Assay: immunoSEQ multiplex PCR; the TCRdb copy retains only in-frame clones and omits some. The table lists about 600,000 clones, about 96% of them singletons. Sequencing was carried out using naive CD4+ T cells sorted from blood. Subset described: CD45RA+ positively selected. The receptors come from a woman aged 30 to 39 in good health.

V and J are TRBV7-2 and TRBJ2-2, with D hard to call. This CDR3 comprises 14 residues. V lost 5 bases, J lost 1 base, and 8 bases lay in between. In germline, CDR1 is SGHTA, CDR2 FQGNSA. The chain's CDR3 is CASSQTRNTGELFF. Written as DNA, the CDR3 is TGTGCCAGCAGCCAGACCAGGAACACCGGGGAGCTGTTTTTT.

With regard to this clone: Other nucleotide sequences from this sample produce the same CDR3. V gene TRBV15 combines with J gene TRBJ2-7; perhaps TRBD1 as D (5 bases). Trimming stripped 1 base from V and 0 bases from J, with 7 bases between. The CDR3 has 14 amino acids. Germline V gives CDR1 LNHNV, CDR2 YYDKDF (reference sequence). CDR3 protein: CATSRVGASYEQYF. Written as DNA, the CDR3 is TGTGCCACCAGCAGAGTTGGGGCCTCCTACGAGCAGTACTTC.